This T cell receptor (beta chain) derives from a study of CD8 T cells in ankylosing spondylitis. For TCR beta, libraries came from quantitative 5'-RACE with molecular barcodes. Using its own MiXCR run on the 5' RACE reads, TCRdb lists one record per CDR3 protein. This table has roughly 450,000 distinct CDR3 sequences, about 24% appearing once. The CDR3 runs to 15 residues. Per the germline V gene, CDR1 is SGHTA and CDR2 is FQGNSA. J lost 2 bases, V lost 5 bases, and 8 bases had no gene match. General study points: Matched synovial fluid from ankylosing spondylitis patients was reported to be enriched for disease-linked clones. Apparently characteristic of ankylosing spondylitis blood was a TCR beta motif (eight highly homologous variants).

This clonotype was observed at least ten times. Its antigen is still unknown. The chain employs TRBV7-2 and TRBJ1-1, with 7 bases matching TRBD1. This receptor was obtained from a male donor with ankylosing spondylitis. The material sequenced was blood, either unsorted or a sorted T cell fraction (not recorded which). DNA of the CDR3: TGTGCCAGCAGCAAATCACAGGGGATAAACACTGAAGCTTTCTTT. Translated, it gives CASSKSQGINTEAFF.